These T cell receptor beta chains were read from a single sample in a study of blood T cell repertoires in COVID-19. Some clones are missing from TCRdb's copy, which holds only in-frame ones; the method was immunoSEQ multiplex PCR. This sample carries 110,000 to 150,000 clones, less than 85% of them seen once, and the ten largest clones take approximately 6.1%. Source material: peripheral blood. Source of these receptors: a human donor in a cohort sampled during active COVID-19. The conserved cysteine and the conserved F or W are not part of the CDR3 here.

CDR3aa: ASSPGGTGVYEQY; j_gene: TRBJ2-7; v_gene: TRBV7-9
CDR3aa: ASSIGGGGNTIY; j_gene: TRBJ1-3; v_gene: TRBV19
CDR3aa: ASSPEGDYGYT; j_gene: TRBJ1-2; v_gene: TRBV7-8
CDR3aa: ASSLHREGEQF; j_gene: TRBJ2-1; v_gene: TRBV7-3
CDR3aa: ASSATGGGLTGELF; j_gene: TRBJ2-2; v_gene: TRBV5-1
CDR3aa: ASSQAVTGGRVTEAF; j_gene: TRBJ1-1; v_gene: TRBV4-2
CDR3aa: ASAETGTGSEKLF; j_gene: TRBJ1-4; v_gene: TRBV5-1
CDR3aa: AWMTIRGTEAF; j_gene: TRBJ1-1; v_gene: TRBV30
CDR3aa: ASSRGGQGNYNEQF; j_gene: TRBJ2-1; v_gene: TRBV3-1/TRBV3-2
CDR3aa: ASSLGQGTMKNF; j_gene: TRBJ1-1; v_gene: TRBV5-4
CDR3aa: ASSQDLQGSPLH; j_gene: TRBJ1-6; v_gene: TRBV14
CDR3aa: ASSFLPLTGSGEKLF; j_gene: TRBJ1-4; v_gene: TRBV27
CDR3aa: ATSVGHPSTDTQY; j_gene: TRBJ2-3; v_gene: TRBV24-1
CDR3aa: ASSSHSGGAYNEQF; j_gene: TRBJ2-1; v_gene: TRBV5-5